This T cell receptor (beta chain) stems from a study of CD8+ T cells in alopecia areata. Turning to the study itself: The tofacitinib course ran for 6 to 18 months and was followed by 6 months off drug.

Sequencing relied on a cDNA template that was reverse transcribed from extracted RNA. Sequenced by immunoSEQ multiplex PCR; TCRdb stores in-frame clones only, minus some. The sample consists of more than 110,000 clones, around three fifths of them appearing once. V was pared by 4 bases and J by 3 bases, with 9 bases of the junction left unmatched. Germline V gives CDR1 LGHNA, CDR2 YSLEER. The CDR3 spans 16 residues. This rearrangement joins TRBV4-3 to TRBJ2-3; 8 nucleotides line up with TRBD1. This receptor was identified in a human donor with alopecia areata. This specimen consisted of CD4+ T cells sorted from blood, obtained at week 0. The chain's CDR3 is CASSRETGDGTDTQYF. The DNA of the CDR3 is TGCGCCAGCAGCCGCGAGACAGGGGATGGGACAGATACGCAGTATTTT.